The rows below give T cell receptor beta chains drawn from one sample of a study of cytomegalovirus exposure and HLA in healthy donors. Generated by immunoSEQ multiplex PCR, the TCRdb table keeps only in-frame clones and is missing some. The sample yields some 190,000 clones, over 65% seen once. Sequenced: PBMCs. The receptors shown here come from a man aged 40-50 years in good health and CMV-seropositive. The conserved cysteine and the conserved F or W are not part of the CDR3 here.

TRBJ2-1,TRBV9,ASSVGVGPTYNEQF
TRBJ1-2,TRBV7-9,ASSAQIGSGTGGFGGYT
TRBJ2-1,TRBV2,ASSDWRGPYNEQF
TRBJ2-7,TRBV10-2,ASSDKLLRADEQY
TRBJ2-3,TRBV7-5,ARAGSKGAGIDTQY
TRBJ2-3,TRBV19,ASSAFVREGRGDTQY
TRBJ2-2,TRBV5-1,ASSPDRGATGELF
TRBJ2-3,TRBV5-4,ASSPKPGLDGGDTQY
NA,TRBV4-1,ASSQVQGAYEQY
TRBJ2-7,TRBV19,ASSTGVSYEQY
TRBJ1-5,TRBV28,ASSPRGFKRGQPQH
TRBJ1-4,TRBV18,ASSPPGQHNEKLF
TRBJ2-1,TRBV4-1,ASSQNLAGGYNEQF
TRBJ2-7,TRBV5-4,ASSQGTSGSVPYEQY
TRBJ1-1,TRBV2,ATYRVGTEAF
TRBJ2-3,TRBV14,ASSQPGPDTQY
TRBJ1-2,TRBV6-6,ASSYLQGHNYGYT
TRBJ2-7,TRBV4-1,ASRDRDQLATEQY
TRBJ2-6,TRBV2,ASRNGRDRNPSSGANVLT
TRBJ2-7,TRBV2,ASKVGGLNEQY
TRBJ1-1,TRBV2,ASSEELHTEAF
TRBJ2-3,TRBV19,ASSTGQFEGDTQY
TRBJ1-2,TRBV5-6,ASSLWTAYGYT
TRBJ1-2,TRBV28,ASKRQGASGYT
TRBJ2-2,TRBV9,ASSVRGTVTGELF
TRBJ1-1,TRBV2,ASRREGRGRRAF
TRBJ1-5,TRBV19,ASSIRVANQPQH
TRBJ2-7,TRBV18,ASSPPWTGGEQY
TRBJ1-2,TRBV4-3,ASSKTTGGGYGYT
TRBJ1-5,TRBV6-1,ASSVGAGNQPQH
TRBJ2-3,TRBV19,ASSIGGAPSTDTQY
TRBJ2-6,TRBV7-9,ASSLTRGGYNAGANVLT
TRBJ1-1,TRBV27,ASSPTGGPNTEAF
TRBJ1-3,TRBV6-1,ASSLGQSSGNTIY
TRBJ2-2,TRBV5-1,ASSPMTGGTGELF
TRBJ2-1,TRBV5-6,ASRGTRCEQF
TRBJ2-7,TRBV2,ASSEGLPTYEQY
TRBJ2-1,TRBV28,ASSPPTTGANEQF
TRBJ1-1,TRBV6-5,ASIPPGQPFRAF
TRBJ1-1,TRBV6-4,ASSDTDRGTEAF
TRBJ1-2,TRBV29-1,SVEETGIRYGYT
TRBJ1-1,TRBV12-5,ASGPHERENTEAF
TRBJ2-3,TRBV7-8,ASSKGASGGAVDTQY
TRBJ2-2,TRBV5-6,ASSLVGEVTGELF
TRBJ1-2,TRBV12-5,ASGLVTGTAYGYT
TRBJ1-2,TRBV7-8,ASSPQGDYGYT
TRBJ2-7,TRBV6-5,ASSRITGTRYEQY
TRBJ2-5,TRBV6-6,ASSTPGISAQY